This record concerns one T cell receptor beta chain sequence. The data derive from a study of cytomegalovirus exposure and HLA in healthy donors. In the PCR, 60 Vbeta and 13 Jbeta primers were used. Sequenced by immunoSEQ multiplex PCR; TCRdb stores in-frame clones only, minus some. This sample has about 130,000 clones, with about two thirds found just once. The sequence came from a man younger than 45 in good health and CMV-seronegative. Sequenced: PBMCs.

This CDR3 is CASSWGGGGTGELFF. CDR3 nucleotide sequence: TGCGCCAGCAGCTGGGGAGGGGGAGGCACCGGGGAGCTGTTTTTT. V usage is TRBV10-1 and J usage is TRBJ2-2, with a weak D call TRBD2 (7 bases). This CDR3 spans 15 amino acids. Trimming pared 6 bases from V and 4 bases from J, leaving 15 bases between. Germline V gene data show CDR1 as WNHNN and CDR2 as SYGVQD (reference sequence).